The T cell receptor (beta chain) described here comes from a study of blood T cell repertoires in COVID-19. The overall study: Acute and convalescent COVID-19 specimens originated in the United States, Italy and Spain.

Per the authors' pipeline: Estimated nucleated cell counts came from reference gene primer amplification. TCRdb keeps only in-frame clones here, not all; method: immunoSEQ multiplex PCR. V, J and clone size were drawn from that table, and D and trimming were deduced from the DNA. The repertoire consists of 200,000 to 250,000 clones, with about 86% occurring once and the leading ten covering approximately 1.3%. Germline V lookup: CDR1 LNHDA, CDR2 SQIVND (reference sequence). The CDR3 totals 13 residues. The V gene lost 2 bases and the J gene lost 6 bases, with 7 bases spanning the gap. In its sample, this clone was seen a few times.

The specimen sequenced was PBMCs or T cells enriched from blood (not recorded which). The sequence was collected from a woman aged 40-49 years with acute COVID-19. The rearrangement uses TRBV19 and TRBJ1-4; D possibly corresponds to TRBD1 (6 bases). The CDR3 spells CASSITGYEKLFF. DNA of the CDR3: TGTGCCAGTAGTATAACAGGGTATGAAAAACTGTTTTTT.